This entry lists 15 T cell receptor beta chains sequenced from one sample in a study of T cell clonality in common variable immunodeficiency. General study findings and limits: Common variable immunodeficiency TCR beta sequences reportedly had fewer deletions and N-nucleotide insertions.

Their recognized antigens are unknown. Generated by immunoSEQ multiplex PCR, the TCRdb table keeps only in-frame clones and is missing some. The specimen has 15,000 to 25,000 clones, none found just once. Input material: peripheral blood mononuclear cells. Every receptor here comes from a human donor with common variable immunodeficiency.

There are a few counts of this clone. The read ends 3 residues before the CDR3 terminus; that terminus is restored from the germline J gene. V and J are TRBV7-2 and TRBJ1-6; 10 positions agree with TRBD1. The length of the CDR3 is 14 residues. From germline, CDR1 is SGHTA and CDR2 FQGNSA. V was pared by 5 bases and J by 9 bases, with 4 bases of the junction left unmatched. The part of the CDR3 DNA that was read is TGTGCCAGCAGCCCCGACAGGGGGCCTTCACCC. It encodes CASSPDRGPSP. The CDR3 reads in full as CASSPDRGPSPLHF.

This clone was seen a few times. The missing CDR3 end, 3 residues past where the read stops, is filled in from the germline J gene. V usage is TRBV7-9 and J usage is TRBJ1-1; 7 positions match TRBD1. Germline CDR1 is SEHNR and CDR2 is FQNEAQ (reference sequence). The CDR3 covers 14 residues. Trimming took 3 bases from V and 1 from J; bases not matched to a gene: 2. Partial CDR3 DNA: TGTGCCAGCAGCTTCGGGACAGCGAACACTGAA. Translation gives CASSFGTANTE. The entire CDR3 protein reads CASSFGTANTEAFF.

Worth noting for this clone: The read is 3 residues too short to cover the CDR3 end, so that end is filled in from the germline J gene. The chain employs TRBV19 and TRBJ2-5; TRBD1 aligns across 11 bases. CDR1 and CDR2 from the germline V gene are LNHDA and SQIVND (reference sequence). J was trimmed by 4 bases and V by 6 bases; bases with no gene match: 7. The CDR3 is 15 residues long. The CDR3 protein is CASSRDRGVGETQYF. Partial CDR3 DNA: TGTGCCAGTAGCCGGGACAGGGGGGTGGGAGAGACC.

In this sample, this clone turned up a few times. With the read ending 3 residues before the CDR3 end, the germline J gene is used to fill in that end. The chain joins TRBV6-2 or TRBV6-3 to TRBJ2-7, with TRBD1 matching 9 bases. This CDR3 comprises 14 residues. CDR1 is MNHEY, CDR2 SVGEGT, per germline. V trimming: 5 bases; J trimming: 4 bases; junction bases outside the gene matches: 6. The CDR3 region is CASSPGTGKYEQYF. CDR3 DNA, as far as it was read: TGTGCCAGCAGTCCCGGGACAGGGAAATACGAG.

About this clone: Read data end 3 residues before the CDR3 end; the end is taken from the germline J gene. The chain recombines TRBV10-3 with TRBJ1-6; 11 bases align to TRBD1. Germline V lookup: CDR1 ENHRY, CDR2 SYGVKD. The CDR3 runs to 15 residues. The V segment lost 4 bases and the J segment 6 bases; nucleotides outside the gene matches: 2. This CDR3 reads CAISGDRGTNSPLHF. The part of the CDR3 DNA that was read is TGTGCCATCAGTGGGGACAGGGGGACTAATTCACCC.

As regards this clone: The CDR3 end lies 3 residues beyond the end of the read and is filled in from the germline J gene. The chain combines TRBV2 with TRBJ1-5; D gene ambiguous. The CDR3 sequence is 14 residues long. V lost 2 bases, J lost 5 bases, and 10 bases lay in between. Germline V CDR1 and CDR2: SNHLY, FYNNEI. The CDR3 reads CASSESRGDQPQHF. The CDR3 bases that were read are TGTGCCAGCAGTGAATCTCGAGGTGATCAGCCC.

This clone came up a few times. The missing CDR3 end, 3 residues past where the read stops, is filled in from the germline J gene. V is TRBV6-2 or TRBV6-3 and J is TRBJ1-4; tentatively, D is TRBD1 (6 bases). The CDR3 sequence is 15 residues long. Trimming pared 5 bases from V and 8 bases from J, leaving 18 bases between. The germline gives CDR1 MNHEY, CDR2 SVGEGT. CDR3 sequence: CASSPLRGSVEKLFF. CDR3 bases read: TGTGCCAGCAGTCCCCTTAGGGGGTCCGTGGAAAAA.

Partial CDR3 DNA: TGTGCCAGCTCACCAAATCCGGGACAGTACTACGAG. Encoded protein: CASSPNPGQYYE. The full CDR3 sequence reads CASSPNPGQYYEQYF. The V and J genes are TRBV18 and TRBJ2-7; the match to TRBD1 covers 7 bases. Sequencing ends 3 residues short of the CDR3 end; the germline J gene provides the rest. V was pared by 2 bases and J by 3 bases, with 7 bases of the junction left unmatched. CDR1 and CDR2 from the germline V gene are KGHSH and LQKENI. This CDR3 is built from 15 residues.

On this clone: The CDR3 end lies 3 residues beyond the end of the read and is filled in from the germline J gene. The genes are TRBV11-2 and TRBJ2-5; D gene uncertain. The germline V gene encodes CDR1 SGHAT and CDR2 FQNNGV. V was pared by 5 bases and J by 0 bases, with 10 bases between. This CDR3 is 14 amino acids long. This CDR3 is CASSPPGYQETQYF. The covered CDR3 bases are TGTGCCAGCAGCCCCCCCGGGTACCAAGAGACC.

This clone was observed a handful of times. Read coverage stops 3 residues before the CDR3 terminus; the germline J gene supplies the remainder. This rearrangement joins TRBV18 to TRBJ1-5; tentative D call: TRBD1 (5 bases). Trimming took 3 bases from V and 7 from J, leaving 19 bases between them. Looked up from germline, CDR1 is KGHSH and CDR2 is LQKENI. This CDR3 comprises 16 residues. The CDR3 region is CASSPWAQGGRQPQHF. CDR3 bases read: TGTGCCAGCTCACCTTGGGCGCAGGGAGGCCGGCAGCCC.

Note on this clone: The observed sequence ends 3 residues before the CDR3 terminus, with the missing tail filled in from the germline J gene. The J gene is TRBJ1-5, the V gene TRBV19; TRBD1 aligns across 7 bases. The CDR3 loop spans 16 amino acids. Germline CDR1 and CDR2: LNHDA and SQIVND (reference sequence). Trimming at V came to 3 bases and at J to 7 bases, leaving 12 bases not matched to a gene. The CDR3 region is CASSISGQTQLQPQHF. CDR3 DNA (partial): TGTGCCAGTAGTATCTCGGGACAGACGCAACTGCAGCCC.

Concerning this clone: Read coverage stops 3 residues before the CDR3 terminus; the germline J gene supplies the remainder. The rearrangement joins TRBV18 to TRBJ2-3, with TRBD2 matching 11 bases. The CDR3 contains 20 residues. Per germline, CDR1 KGHSH and CDR2 LQKENI. V shed 6 bases, J shed 3 bases, and the junction held 20 bases outside the gene matches. CDR3 bases read: TGTGCCAGCTCCCCTCTACCGGGAGGGCTAGCGGGAGGAGGAACAGATACG. Translating it yields CASSPLPGGLAGGGTDT. The complete CDR3 reads CASSPLPGGLAGGGTDTQYF.

For this clone: The read falls 3 residues short of the CDR3 end, and the missing part is taken from the germline J gene. The chain joins TRBV18 to TRBJ1-4; D is unresolved. V was cut by 4 bases and J by 5 bases, with 14 bases left in between. Germline V gene sequence: CDR1 KGHSH, CDR2 LQKENI. This CDR3 comprises 15 residues. The CDR3 region is CASSQLIERNEKLFF. CDR3 DNA, as far as it was read: TGTGCCAGCTCACAGCTGATTGAGCGCAATGAAAAA.

This clone was counted only a few times. The read ends 3 residues shy of where the CDR3 ends; the end is completed using the germline J gene. The genes are TRBV7-9 and TRBJ1-5, with TRBD1 matching 9 bases. Looked up from germline, CDR1 is SEHNR and CDR2 is FQNEAQ (reference sequence). The length of the CDR3 is 15 residues. V lost 3 bases to trimming and J lost 8 bases; unmatched junction nucleotides: 8. The sequenced CDR3 bases are TGTGCCAGCAGCTTGGCCGGGACAGGGATTGAGCCC. Its protein product is CASSLAGTGIEP. The entire CDR3 sequence reads CASSLAGTGIEPQHF. Full variable domain (outside the CDR3, taken from reference TRBV7-9 and TRBJ1-5): DTGVSQNPRHKITKRGQNVTFRCDPISEHNRLYWYRQTLGQGPEFLTYFQNEAQLEKSRLLSDRFSAERPKGSFSTLEIQRTEQGDSAMYLCASSLAGTGIEPQHFGDGTRLSIL.

The sequenced CDR3 bases are TGTGCCAGTAGTATCCCGGGGGTAGCCACAGATACG. It translates to CASSIPGVATDT. The whole CDR3 sequence is CASSIPGVATDTQYF. V is TRBV19 and J is TRBJ2-3; D is perhaps TRBD2 (6 bases). The CDR3 goes on 3 residues after the read ends, and that part is filled in from the germline J gene. Germline loops: CDR1 LNHDA, CDR2 SQIVND (reference sequence). The CDR3 loop spans 15 amino acids. Trimming stripped 3 bases from V and 2 bases from J, with 12 bases between.